This T cell receptor (beta chain) emerged from a study of blood T cells in healthy people across ages. The study, taken as a whole, reports: Long-lived donors carried more naive CD4+ cells and greater diversity than aged donors. TCR beta diversity, measured per million T cells, fell in a roughly linear way with age.

A second PCR, run for roughly 6 to 11 cycles, used a sample-barcoded 5' primer plus a J-beta primer mix. Each CDR3 protein is one row after TCRdb ran MiXCR on the 5' RACE reads. In the table there are under 2,000,000 distinct CDR3 sequences, about 50% of which are singletons. About this clonotype itself: The antigen remains undetermined.

The clonotype comes from a woman aged 40 to 50 in good health. What was sequenced was blood.

This chain's CDR3 is CASSSKSGELRTDTQYF. The CDR3 DNA sequence: TGTGCCAGCAGCTCGAAGAGTGGGGAGCTAAGAACAGATACGCAGTATTTT. The rearrangement links TRBV7-2 to TRBJ2-3; possibly TRBD2 for D (5 bases). The CDR3 sequence is 17 residues long. The ends were cut back, 4 bases at V and 3 bases at J, with 20 bases in the middle. Germline values: CDR1 SGHTA, CDR2 FQGNSA.